Listed below are T cell receptor beta chains from one sample, sequenced in a study of radiotherapy plus CTLA-4 blockade in lung cancer. Clones were sequenced by immunoSEQ multiplex PCR, and TCRdb holds only the in-frame ones, with some missing. The sample lists approximately 90,000 clones, around four fifths occurring once. Sequenced material: peripheral blood, taken from a patient treated with radiotherapy plus ipilimumab. These receptors came from a human donor with non-small cell lung cancer who had stable disease on radiotherapy plus ipilimumab. CDR3s include the opening cysteine and the closing phenylalanine or tryptophan. D genes are given only for firm matches. Size tells how often a clone was seen (once, few, many) or the class of an expanded clone, and some rows leave it out.

clone_size	d_call	v_call	j_call	cdr3_nt	cdr3_aa
.	TRBD1	TRBV9	TRBJ2-3	TGTGCCAGCAGCGTTGTTACAGGGGGTTCAGATACGCAGTATTTT	CASSVVTGGSDTQYF
.	.	TRBV6-5	TRBJ1-5	TGTGCCAGCACTTCCGGGCTCAATCAGCCCCAGCATTTT	CASTSGLNQPQHF
.	.	TRBV9	TRBJ1-2	TGTGCCAGCAGCGTAGGGGGCTTGACTGGTGGCTACACCTTC	CASSVGGLTGGYTF
.	TRBD2	TRBV5-1	TRBJ2-3	TGCGCCAGCAGCTTTAGCGGGGGGGCTGTTGATACGCAGTATTTT	CASSFSGGAVDTQYF
once	TRBD1	TRBV5-8	TRBJ2-1	TGTGCCAGCAGCCGCGGACAGGCCCGCTCCTACAATGAGCAGTTCTTC	CASSRGQARSYNEQFF
.	.	TRBV4-2	TRBJ2-7	TGTGCCAGCAGCCCTGAATTAGTGGGGGGCCAGTACGAGCAGTACTTC	CASSPELVGGQYEQYF
.	.	TRBV14	TRBJ2-7	TGTGCCAGCAGCCAAGATCCGGGGATCGCCTACGAGCAGTACTTC	CASSQDPGIAYEQYF
.	TRBD2	TRBV29-1	TRBJ2-1	TGCAGCGTTGAGGGACTAGCAGATTCGCAGTTCTTC	CSVEGLADSQFF
.	TRBD2	TRBV28	TRBJ2-6	TGTGCCAGCGGGGGGGAAACTCTGGCTGGGGCCAACGTCCTGACTTTC	CASGGETLAGANVLTF
.	.	TRBV11-2	TRBJ2-2	TGTGCCAGCAGCCGCATATGGACCCAGGGGCTGAACACCGGGGAGCTGTTTTTT	CASSRIWTQGLNTGELFF
.	.	TRBV7-2	TRBJ2-6	TGTGCCAGCAGCTTCGCAGGGAACTCTGGGGCCAACGTCCTGACTTTC	CASSFAGNSGANVLTF
.	.	TRBV6-5	TRBJ1-6	TGTGCCAGCAGTTACGGGGGGACAATCCGTGATTCACCCCTCCACTTT	CASSYGGTIRDSPLHF
.	TRBD2	TRBV19	TRBJ2-2	TGTGCCAGTAGTACCCGGGACTATGGGAACACCGGGGAGCTGTTTTTT	CASSTRDYGNTGELFF
.	TRBD1	TRBV6-1	TRBJ1-4	TGTGCCAGCAAGGTCAAAGGGGGCGGCGAAAAACTGTTTTTT	CASKVKGGGEKLFF
.	.	TRBV6-1	TRBJ1-3	TGTGCCAGCAGTGGGGGCAGGGTAAGGGGAAACACCATATATTTT	CASSGGRVRGNTIYF
once	.	TRBV19	TRBJ1-5	TGTGCCAGTAGTATCGGGGGTAGCAATCAGCCCCAGCATTTT	CASSIGGSNQPQHF
.	TRBD2	TRBV9	TRBJ2-5	TGTGCCAGCAGCGTAGTTGCGGGAGGGCTGGGGGAGACCCAGTACTTC	CASSVVAGGLGETQYF
.	.	TRBV28	TRBJ2-7	TGTGCCAGCAGTACAGGGCCCATCCAGTACTTC	CASSTGPIQYF
.	TRBD1	TRBV28	TRBJ1-3	TGTGCCAGCAGTTTAGCCCCGACAGGGGTCGGAAACACCATATATTTT	CASSLAPTGVGNTIYF
once	TRBD2	TRBV9	TRBJ2-3	TGTGCCAGCAGCGCTGGGGGCTCTAGCGGGAGGCCCGCAGATACGCAGTATTTT	CASSAGGSSGRPADTQYF
.	TRBD1	TRBV28	TRBJ1-4	TGTGCCAGCACGCCCCGGACAGGGAGGTTTGAAAAACTGTTTTTT	CASTPRTGRFEKLFF
.	.	TRBV18	TRBJ1-1	TGTGCCAGCTCACCGAACACGGGAGCGAACACTGAAGCTTTCTTT	CASSPNTGANTEAFF
few	.	TRBV7-9	TRBJ1-2	TGTGCCAGCAGCCTCGGGGAGGGGCATATATATGGCTACACCTTC	CASSLGEGHIYGYTF
few	.	TRBV30	TRBJ2-7	TGTGCCTGGAGTGTACCCGAAGGGTGGCTCTACGAGCAGTACTTC	CAWSVPEGWLYEQYF
.	.	TRBV5-1	TRBJ2-2	TGCGCCAGCAGCTTGAACGGAGCAGGGAACACCGGGGAGCTGTTTTTT	CASSLNGAGNTGELFF
.	TRBD2	TRBV10-1	TRBJ2-7	TGCGCCAGCAGTGAGTTTAGCGGGAGTACAGCCTACGAGCAGTACTTC	CASSEFSGSTAYEQYF
.	TRBD2	TRBV5-1	TRBJ2-1	TGCGCCAGCAGCTCCCTAGCGGGAAGCTCCTACAATGAGCAGTTCTTC	CASSSLAGSSYNEQFF
.	.	TRBV4-1	TRBJ1-1	TGCGCCAGCAGCCCATTTAGATCCAGGGACAAGAACACTGAAGCTTTCTTT	CASSPFRSRDKNTEAFF
.	.	TRBV5-1	TRBJ2-3	TGCGCCAGCAGCTTGGCCCGCAGCCAACAAGATACGCAGTATTTT	CASSLARSQQDTQYF
.	.	TRBV6-1	TRBJ2-7	TGTGCCAGCATGTGGCAGTCCTACGAGCAGTACTTC	CASMWQSYEQYF
.	TRBD1	TRBV11-2	TRBJ2-7	TGTGCCAGCAGCTTGGGGGACAGGTACGAGCAGTACTTC	CASSLGDRYEQYF
.	.	TRBV30	TRBJ1-1	TGTGCCTGGAGTCGGTCGGGCAGAAACACTGAAGCTTTCTTT	CAWSRSGRNTEAFF
.	.	TRBV18	TRBJ1-6	TGTGCCAGCTCACCAGACAGATATAATTCACCCCTCCACTTT	CASSPDRYNSPLHF
.	TRBD1	TRBV9	TRBJ2-1	TGTGCCAGCAGCGTAAGGGGACAGTACGGAAGTGAGCAGTTCTTC	CASSVRGQYGSEQFF
few	.	TRBV10-3	TRBJ2-2	TGTGCCATCAGTGAGTCTCAGGTTACCGGGGAGCTGTTTTTT	CAISESQVTGELFF
.	.	TRBV13	TRBJ1-4	TGTGCCAGCAGCCAAACTAACTCAAAGGAAAAACTGTTTTTT	CASSQTNSKEKLFF
.	.	TRBV19	TRBJ1-1	TGTGCCAGTAGTACATCCTACCGGGACCCCCAAGGGGGTACTGAAGCTTTCTTT	CASSTSYRDPQGGTEAFF
.	TRBD2	TRBV7-8	TRBJ2-4	TGTGCCAGCAGCTTCGGTCTAGCGGGAGGGGTTCAAGCCAAAAACATTCAGTACTTC	CASSFGLAGGVQAKNIQYF
.	TRBD1	TRBV27	TRBJ1-6	TGTGCCAGCAGTTTATGGGCCCCCGAGCGGGGGACAGGGGATTCACCCCTCCACTTT	CASSLWAPERGTGDSPLHF
.	TRBD1	TRBV27	TRBJ1-6	TGTGCCAGCAGTGAGAGGACAGGGCGGAATTCACCCCTCCACTTT	CASSERTGRNSPLHF
.	.	TRBV18	TRBJ1-5	TGTGCCAGCTCACCAAGGCAACCCCCAGGGCCCCAGCATTTT	CASSPRQPPGPQHF
.	TRBD1	TRBV19	TRBJ1-4	TGTGCCAGTAGTTGGGGACAGGGGGCGCGCGGTGAAAAACTGTTTTTT	CASSWGQGARGEKLFF
.	TRBD1	TRBV27	TRBJ2-1	TGTGCCAGCAGCTCGACAGGGAGCAATGAGCAGTTCTTC	CASSSTGSNEQFF
.	TRBD2	TRBV10-2	TRBJ2-7	TGCGCCAGCAGACCCTCCGGGACTAGCGGAAAGGGCTCCTACGAGCAGTACTTC	CASRPSGTSGKGSYEQYF
.	.	TRBV5-8	TRBJ1-4	TGTGCCAGCGGTTCGACCCCGAGAAATGAAAAACTGTTTTTT	CASGSTPRNEKLFF
once	TRBD2	TRBV5-1	TRBJ2-5	TGCGCCAGCAGCTTGAGCCCCCTGCGACTAGCGGCGACCCAGTACTTC	CASSLSPLRLAATQYF
.	TRBD1	TRBV28	TRBJ2-3	TGTGCCAGCAGTTTTGGGGACAGGGGTACAGATACGCAGTATTTT	CASSFGDRGTDTQYF
.	.	TRBV28	TRBJ1-2	TGTGCCAGCAGCCCCGGTCGTGGCTACACCTTC	CASSPGRGYTF
few	TRBD1	TRBV23-1	TRBJ2-7	TGCGCCAGCAGTCAACCTCCGGGACAGGGTGGAAGGTTATACTTC	CASSQPPGQGGRLYF
.	.	TRBV5-1	TRBJ2-5	TGCGCCAGCAGCTTGGACCCGGCGGAGGAGACCCAGTACTTC	CASSLDPAEETQYF
once	.	TRBV28	TRBJ1-1	TGTGCCAGCAGTTTAACGGGGGCGCAGGGCACTGAAGCTTTCTTT	CASSLTGAQGTEAFF
once	.	TRBV5-1	TRBJ2-2	TGCGCCAGCAGCTTCTTGACTGACGGGGAGCTGTTTTTT	CASSFLTDGELFF
.	TRBD1	TRBV9	TRBJ2-3	TGTGCCAGCAGCGTCACGACAGGGGGCCATATAGGCACAGATACGCAGTATTTT	CASSVTTGGHIGTDTQYF
.	.	TRBV6-8	TRBJ1-2	TGTGCCAGCTCCTCAAGAGGGGGACGGTATGGCTACACCTTC	CASSSRGGRYGYTF
.	.	TRBV10-1	TRBJ2-5	TGCGCCAGCAGTGAAGCCCGCGAAAAAGAGACCCAGTACTTC	CASSEAREKETQYF